Listed here are 25 T cell receptor beta chains from one sample, sequenced in a study of T-cell memory formation after mild COVID-19. One entry per CDR3 protein results from TCRdb running MiXCR on the 5' RACE reads. The table lists roughly 160,000 distinct CDR3 sequences, around 10% of them singletons. The specimen was PBMCs or a T cell subset sorted from them (not recorded which). The receptor set was obtained from a man aged 18 to 30 who had mild COVID-19 (a few samples of this study predate the infection). Cell type and time point are not known.

This clonotype has only a few counts. The chain has TRBV2 and TRBJ1-5; maybe TRBD1 (6 bases). The CDR3 contains 15 residues. Germline V gene data show CDR1 as SNHLY and CDR2 as FYNNEI. Deletions cut 6 bases from V and 2 bases from J, with 14 bases between. This chain's CDR3 is CASSQRGLGNQPQHF. CDR3 DNA: TGTGCCAGCAGCCAGCGGGGGCTGGGCAATCAGCCCCAGCATTTT.

This chain links TRBV5-5 with TRBJ1-2, with TRBD1 matching over 11 bases. This CDR3 is 15 amino acids long. The V segment lost 4 bases and the J segment 5 bases; nucleotides outside the gene matches: 7. CDR1 and CDR2 (germline): SGHKS, YYEKEE (reference sequence). The CDR3 DNA reads TGTGCCAGCAGCCCCGGGGGACAGGGGGGATATGGCTACACCTTC. It encodes CASSPGGQGGYGYTF.

The chain employs TRBV6-5 and TRBJ2-3; possible D gene TRBD2, 6 bases. CDR3 size: 14 residues. Germline CDR1 MNHEY, CDR2 SVGAGI. The V end lost 2 bases, the J end lost 5 bases, and 11 bases lay between the germline ends. The CDR3 coding sequence is TGTGCCAGCAGTTACGCAGCGGAGGGAGATACGCAGTATTTT. It is translated as CASSYAAEGDTQYF.

This clonotype has ten or more counts. The chain is built from TRBV11-1 and TRBJ1-1, with a tentative D call TRBD1 (5 bases). CDR1 SGHAT and CDR2 FQDESV come from the germline V gene (reference sequence). V was clipped by 1 base and J by 1 base, with 7 bases between them. The CDR3 loop spans 14 amino acids. The CDR3 region is CASSLVGGNTEAFF. The CDR3 bases are TGTGCCAGCAGCTTAGTTGGGGGGAACACTGAAGCTTTCTTT.

This clonotype was detected only a few times. The chain uses TRBV25-1 and TRBJ1-1, with unresolved D. The CDR3 sequence is 13 residues long. V was trimmed by 3 bases and J by 1 base, leaving 6 bases between them. The V gene's germline CDR1 is MGHDK and CDR2 SYGVNS. CDR3 nucleotide sequence: TGTGCCAGCAGTGACAGGACGAACACTGAAGCTTTCTTT. Its protein is CASSDRTNTEAFF.

The chain is built from TRBV5-1 and TRBJ2-2; a weak D match, TRBD2 (5 bases). Looked up from germline, CDR1 is SGHRS and CDR2 is YFSETQ. This CDR3 is built from 13 residues. With 0 bases removed from V and 7 bases from J, the gap between germline ends came to 7 bases. CDR3 sequence (DNA): TGCGCCAGCAGCTTGGGGGAGAGCGGGGAGCTGTTTTTT. Residues: CASSLGESGELFF.

This clonotype showed up many times. This chain connects TRBV5-1 to TRBJ2-1, with 9 bases lining up with TRBD1. The V gene's germline CDR1 is SGHRS and CDR2 YFSETQ. The V and J ends lost 2 bases and 7 bases, in that order; junction bases with no gene match: 4. CDR3 length: 14 residues. CDR3 in amino acids: CASSFGQGTNEQFF. In nucleotides, the CDR3 is TGCGCCAGCAGCTTTGGACAGGGGACTAATGAGCAGTTCTTC.

This chain uses TRBV10-2 with TRBJ2-1; 10 nucleotides line up with TRBD1. The length of the CDR3 is 13 residues. Looked up from germline, CDR1 is WSHSY and CDR2 is SAAADI. The J segment lost 9 bases and the V segment lost 8 bases, leaving 7 bases of the junction unmatched. The CDR3 DNA is TGCGCCAGCCGGGACAGGGGATTTGGTGAGCAGTTCTTC. It specifies CASRDRGFGEQFF.

CDR3 coding DNA: TGCAGTGCTAGACCCAACGCGGGGGATCAGCCCCAGCATTTT. It yields the protein CSARPNAGDQPQHF. This chain joins TRBV20-1 and TRBJ1-5; possible D gene TRBD1, 5 bases. CDR3 length: 14 amino acids. Trimming took 2 bases from V and 5 from J, leaving 13 bases between them. In germline, CDR1 is DFQATT, CDR2 SNEGSKA (reference sequence).

This clonotype was picked up a small number of times. J is TRBJ1-2 and V is TRBV27; D is perhaps TRBD1 (6 bases). Germline CDR1 MNHEY, CDR2 SMNVEV (reference sequence). V lost 6 bases and J 0 bases, leaving 14 bases between the germline ends. The CDR3 sequence is 15 residues long. CDR3 protein: CASRRGARANYGYTF. DNA of the CDR3: TGTGCCAGCAGGAGGGGGGCGCGAGCTAACTATGGCTACACCTTC.

This clonotype came up many times. This chain uses TRBV4-1 with TRBJ2-2; the D gene could be TRBD1 or TRBD2 (5 bases each). V dropped 1 base and J dropped 7 bases, with 13 bases sitting between them. CDR3 length equals 15 residues. Germline V CDR1 and CDR2: MGHRA, YSYEKL. This CDR3 is CASSQAGIRGGELFF. DNA for the CDR3: TGCGCCAGCAGCCAAGCGGGAATAAGGGGCGGGGAGCTGTTTTTT.

The table lists this clonotype with many counts. The rearrangement uses TRBV14 and TRBJ2-1; 8 positions match TRBD2. CDR3 length: 17 amino acids. V lost 6 bases to trimming and J lost 5 bases; unmatched junction nucleotides: 15. The germline V gene encodes CDR1 SGHDN and CDR2 FVKESK. The CDR3 region has the DNA TGTGCCAGCAGTTACATCACGGGGGGGCGATACAACAATGAGCAGTTCTTC. Its translation: CASSYITGGRYNNEQFF.

This clonotype was detected a few times. V and J are TRBV6-2 or TRBV6-3 and TRBJ2-1; 10 nucleotides agree with TRBD1. The CDR3 contains 16 residues. CDR1 and CDR2 from the germline V gene are MNHEY and SVGEGT. Trimming took 5 bases from V and 3 from J; bases not matched to a gene: 7. As DNA, the CDR3 is TGTGCCAGCAGTCGACAGACAGGGGGCGACTACAATGAGCAGTTCTTC. Protein sequence: CASSRQTGGDYNEQFF.

The gene calls are TRBV7-3 and TRBJ2-2; the D gene is possibly TRBD2 (5 bases). Trimming stripped 5 bases from V and 5 bases from J, with 6 bases between. Germline CDR1 is SGHTA and CDR2 is FQGTGA. This CDR3 has 12 residues. Written as DNA, the CDR3 is TGTGCCAGCAGCCCGGGAACCGGGGAGCTGTTTTTT. This translates into CASSPGTGELFF.

The chain joins TRBV4-1 to TRBJ2-4; 8 bases map to TRBD1. The length of the CDR3 is 16 residues. Germline V lookup: CDR1 MGHRA, CDR2 YSYEKL. Trimming at V came to 1 base and at J to 8 bases, leaving 10 bases not matched to a gene. CDR3 bases: TGCGCCAGCAGCCAAGGAGTGGACAGGGCAGTTGACATTCAGTACTTC. This encodes CASSQGVDRAVDIQYF.

This clonotype was counted only a few times. The chain is built from TRBV10-3 and TRBJ1-4; the D gene is possibly TRBD1 (5 bases). Germline assignment: CDR1 ENHRY and CDR2 SYGVKD. V was pared by 5 bases and J by 6 bases, with 13 bases between. There are 14 residues in the CDR3. The CDR3 loop is CAISPGEWDEKLFF. CDR3 nucleotides: TGTGCCATCAGTCCGGGGGAGTGGGATGAAAAACTGTTTTTT.

This clonotype has more than one count but fewer than ten. The chain uses TRBV20-1 and TRBJ2-7, with 12 nucleotides matching TRBD2. CDR3 size: 15 residues. Germline CDR1 DFQATT, CDR2 SNEGSKA (reference sequence). V lost 7 bases and J lost 1; bases outside the gene matches: 8. The CDR3 reads CSVLGLAGRSYEQYF. CDR3 in DNA: TGCAGTGTCCTAGGACTAGCGGGGCGTTCCTACGAGCAGTACTTC.

The rearrangement joins TRBV2 to TRBJ2-4; the match to TRBD1 covers 10 bases. This CDR3 region has 14 residues. V shed 2 bases, J shed 8 bases, and the junction held 3 bases outside the gene matches. Germline values: CDR1 SNHLY, CDR2 FYNNEI. The CDR3 sequence: CASSELTGGDIQYF. In nucleotides, the CDR3 is TGTGCCAGCAGTGAATTGACAGGGGGCGACATTCAGTACTTC. Variable domain in full (rest from reference TRBV2 and TRBJ2-4): EPEVTQTPSHQVTQMGQEVILRCVPISNHLYFYWYRQILGQKVEFLVSFYNNEISEKSEIFDDQFSVERPDGSNFTLKIRSTKLEDSAMYFCASSELTGGDIQYFGAGTRLSVL.

The chain has TRBV29-1 and TRBJ1-1, with D unresolved. This CDR3 spans 15 amino acids. Trimming took off 6 bases at V and 6 bases at J, with 23 bases between the two ends. Germline V lookup: CDR1 SQVTM, CDR2 ANQGSEA. In nucleotides, the CDR3 is TGCAGCGTGTCCCACCCGGGCAGGAGGAGGTCTGAAGCTTTCTTT. As protein: CSVSHPGRRRSEAFF.

This chain links TRBV4-3 with TRBJ2-3, with no clear D. Germline CDR1 and CDR2: LGHNA and YSLEER. The CDR3 covers 15 residues. The V and J ends lost 2 bases and 2 bases respectively, with 11 bases between them. The CDR3 sequence: CASSQQEYPTDTQYF. The CDR3 DNA is TGCGCCAGCAGCCAACAGGAATATCCCACAGATACGCAGTATTTT.

In its sample, this clonotype was seen a few times. J is TRBJ2-3 and V is TRBV7-6, with D possibly being TRBD1 or TRBD2 (6 bases each). This CDR3 is built from 16 residues. The germline gives CDR1 SGHVS, CDR2 FNYEAQ. Trimming removed 2 bases from V and 4 bases from J, with 16 bases in between. In DNA, the CDR3 is TGTGCCAGCAGCTTAAGTGTTAGGGGGGACCCAGATACGCAGTATTTT. This sequence encodes CASSLSVRGDPDTQYF. Filled out from reference TRBV7-6 and TRBJ2-3, the complete variable domain reads GAGVSQSPRYKVTKRGQDVALRCDPISGHVSLYWYRQALGQGPEFLTYFNYEAQQDKSGLPNDRFSAERPEGSISTLTIQRTEQRDSAMYRCASSLSVRGDPDTQYFGPGTRLTVL.

This clonotype was seen at least ten times. The chain carries TRBV11-2 and TRBJ2-1, with D possibly being TRBD2 (5 bases). The length of the CDR3 is 16 residues. Germline-derived CDR1 and CDR2 are SGHAT and FQNNGV. The V gene lost 3 bases and the J gene lost 0 bases, with 12 bases spanning the gap. CDR3 sequence reads: CASSFRPDSSYNEQFF. In nucleotides, the CDR3 is TGTGCCAGCAGCTTCCGACCGGACTCCTCCTACAATGAGCAGTTCTTC.

This clonotype was detected only a few times. The chain couples TRBV5-1 to TRBJ2-7; 8 bases are shared with TRBD1. Germline V CDR1 and CDR2: SGHRS, YFSETQ. CDR3 size: 13 residues. V lost 0 bases to trimming and J lost 12 bases; unmatched junction nucleotides: 8. The CDR3 is CASSLAGQGRWYF. CDR3 in DNA: TGCGCCAGCAGCTTGGCCGGACAGGGCCGATGGTACTTC.

This sequence joins TRBV9 and TRBJ2-5; 7 nucleotides line up with TRBD1. This CDR3 has 13 residues. The trim removed 2 bases at V and 5 bases at J, leaving 3 bases unmatched. Per the germline V gene, CDR1 is SGDLS and CDR2 is YYNGEE. The CDR3 protein is CASSVTGLETQYF. The DNA for the CDR3 is TGTGCCAGCAGCGTGACAGGGTTGGAGACCCAGTACTTC.

This clonotype was detected many times. The chain recombines TRBV7-2 with TRBJ2-7, with D maybe TRBD2 (5 bases). The V end was cut by 5 bases, the J end by 2 bases, with 10 bases between. The CDR3 spans 13 residues. Germline CDR1 and CDR2: SGHTA and FQGNSA. DNA of the CDR3: TGTGCCAGCAGCCTGGACGGGACCTACGAGCAGTACTTC. It encodes CASSLDGTYEQYF.